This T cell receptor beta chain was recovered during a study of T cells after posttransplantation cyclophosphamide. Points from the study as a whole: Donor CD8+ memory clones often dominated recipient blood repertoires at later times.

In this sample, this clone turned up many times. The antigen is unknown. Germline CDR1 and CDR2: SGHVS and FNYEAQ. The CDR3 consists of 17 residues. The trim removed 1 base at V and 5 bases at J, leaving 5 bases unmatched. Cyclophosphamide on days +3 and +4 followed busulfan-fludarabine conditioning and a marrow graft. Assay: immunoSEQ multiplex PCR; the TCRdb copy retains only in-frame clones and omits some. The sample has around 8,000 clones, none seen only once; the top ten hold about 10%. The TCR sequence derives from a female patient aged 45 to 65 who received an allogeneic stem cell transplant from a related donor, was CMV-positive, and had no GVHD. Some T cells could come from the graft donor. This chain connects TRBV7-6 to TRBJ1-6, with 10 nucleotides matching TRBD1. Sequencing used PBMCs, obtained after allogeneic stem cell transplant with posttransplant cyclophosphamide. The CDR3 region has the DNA TGTGCCAGCAGCTTAGTTTCCGGGACAGGGGATAATTCACCCCTCCACTTT. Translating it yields CASSLVSGTGDNSPLHF.